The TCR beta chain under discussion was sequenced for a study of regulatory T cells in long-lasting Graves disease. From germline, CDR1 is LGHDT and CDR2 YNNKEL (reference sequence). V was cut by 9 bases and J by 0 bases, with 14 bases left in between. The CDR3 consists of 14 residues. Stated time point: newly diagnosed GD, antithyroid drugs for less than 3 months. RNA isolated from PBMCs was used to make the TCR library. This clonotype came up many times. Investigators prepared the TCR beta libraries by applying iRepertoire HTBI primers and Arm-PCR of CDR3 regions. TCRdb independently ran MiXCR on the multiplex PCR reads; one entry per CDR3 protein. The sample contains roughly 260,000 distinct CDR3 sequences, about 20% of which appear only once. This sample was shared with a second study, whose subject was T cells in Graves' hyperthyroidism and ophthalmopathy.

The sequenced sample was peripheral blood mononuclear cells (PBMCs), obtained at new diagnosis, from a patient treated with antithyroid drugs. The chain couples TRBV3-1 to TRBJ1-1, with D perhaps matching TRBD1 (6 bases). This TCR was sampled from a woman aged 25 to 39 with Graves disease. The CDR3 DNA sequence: TGTGCCAGTCAAGATCAGGGGATGAACACTGAAGCTTTCTTT. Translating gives CASQDQGMNTEAFF.